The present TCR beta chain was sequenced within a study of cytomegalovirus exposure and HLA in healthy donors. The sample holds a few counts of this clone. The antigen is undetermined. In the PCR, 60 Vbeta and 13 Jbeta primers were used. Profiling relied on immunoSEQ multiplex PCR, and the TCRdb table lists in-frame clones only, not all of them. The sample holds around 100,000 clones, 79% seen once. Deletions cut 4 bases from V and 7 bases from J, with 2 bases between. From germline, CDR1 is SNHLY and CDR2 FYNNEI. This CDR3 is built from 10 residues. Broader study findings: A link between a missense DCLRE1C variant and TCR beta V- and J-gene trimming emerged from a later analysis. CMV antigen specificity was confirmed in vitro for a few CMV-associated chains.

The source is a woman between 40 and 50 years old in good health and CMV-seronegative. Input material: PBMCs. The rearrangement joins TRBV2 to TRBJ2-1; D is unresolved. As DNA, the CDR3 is TGTGCCAGCAGTGTAAATGAGCAGTTCTTC. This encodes CASSVNEQFF.